This passage covers 10 T cell receptor beta chains from one sample sequenced in a study of cytomegalovirus exposure and HLA in healthy donors. The study ran its PCR with 60 Vbeta and 13 Jbeta primers. The method was immunoSEQ multiplex PCR; TCRdb's version includes in-frame clones alone and lacks a portion of them. The sample has around 140,000 clones, about four fifths seen once. The sample taken for sequencing was PBMCs. The receptor source for this set is a male donor in good health and CMV-seronegative.

V usage is TRBV10-2 and J usage is TRBJ1-2; D call uncertain. This CDR3 contains 14 residues. Germline V CDR1 and CDR2: WSHSY, SAAADI. The V and J ends lost 0 bases and 3 bases respectively, with 8 bases between them. CDR3 amino acids: CASSESPPDYGYTF. DNA for the CDR3: TGCGCCAGCAGTGAGTCCCCGCCGGACTATGGCTACACCTTC.

For this clone: Other DNA sequences from this sample encode an identical CDR3 as well. The chain is built from TRBV5-4 and TRBJ1-1; 12 nucleotides align to TRBD1. Germline assignment: CDR1 SGHNT and CDR2 YYREEE (reference sequence). The trim removed 4 bases at V and 0 bases at J, leaving 7 bases unmatched. This CDR3 comprises 17 residues. As DNA, the CDR3 is TGTGCCAGCAGCCTGGGACAGGGGGCAATGCTGAACACTGAAGCTTTCTTT. This sequence encodes CASSLGQGAMLNTEAFF.

The chain employs TRBV10-1 and TRBJ2-5; D is perhaps TRBD2 (6 bases). The CDR3 has 14 amino acids. Trimming took off 4 bases at V and 2 bases at J, with 11 bases between the two ends. The V gene's germline CDR1 is WNHNN and CDR2 SYGVQD (reference sequence). CDR3 nucleotide sequence: TGCGCCAGCAGTGCCGGAGCGGGTCAAGAGACCCAGTACTTC. This translates into CASSAGAGQETQYF.

The chain has TRBV5-1 and TRBJ2-7; weak D call: TRBD1 (6 bases). Germline V CDR1 and CDR2: SGHRS, YFSETQ. The CDR3 runs 15 residues. The V end lost 5 bases, the J end lost 0 bases, and 15 bases lay between the germline ends. The CDR3 loop reads CASRQSGTRSYEQYF. CDR3 DNA: TGCGCCAGCAGACAATCCGGGACACGCTCCTACGAGCAGTACTTC.

The rearrangement uses TRBV6-5 and TRBJ2-7, with 11 nucleotides matching TRBD2. CDR1 is MNHEY, CDR2 SVGAGI, per germline. Germline trimming cut 2 bases from V and 8 bases from J; bases unmatched to any gene: 5. The CDR3 spans 14 residues. The DNA of the CDR3 is TGTGCCAGCAGTTACGGACTAGCGGGTTTCAAGCAGTACTTC. This encodes CASSYGLAGFKQYF.

This clone appeared once. The chain joins TRBV6-5 to TRBJ1-2; perhaps TRBD1 as D (6 bases). V was cut by 6 bases and J by 2 bases, with 10 bases left in between. The CDR3 runs to 13 residues. Germline-derived CDR1 and CDR2 are MNHEY and SVGAGI. CDR3 DNA sequence: TGTGCCAGCAGCCAAGACAGGAACTATGGCTACACCTTC. Its translation: CASSQDRNYGYTF.

The CDR3 sequence: CASATGSQDSNQPQHF. DNA of the CDR3: TGTGCCAGCGCAACTGGGTCACAGGATAGCAATCAGCCCCAGCATTTT. V and J are TRBV6-6 and TRBJ1-5, with D maybe TRBD1 (5 bases). Germline CDR1 reads MNHNY; CDR2 reads SVGAGI (reference sequence). CDR3 size: 16 residues. V lost 8 bases and J lost 0, with 17 bases in between.

The rearrangement joins TRBV5-8 to TRBJ2-3, with 8 positions matching TRBD2. With 0 bases clipped from V and 5 bases from J, the junction kept 2 bases outside the gene matches. The CDR3 runs 14 residues. Germline V gene data show CDR1 as SGHTS and CDR2 as YDEGEE. The CDR3 DNA reads as TGTGCCAGCAGCTTGGCGGGGGGGGTAGATACGCAGTATTTT. This translates into CASSLAGGVDTQYF.

This clone was seen a few times. The chain combines TRBV6-5 with TRBJ1-2, with D possibly matching TRBD1 (5 bases). CDR3 length: 15 residues. CDR1 MNHEY and CDR2 SVGAGI come from the germline V gene. V lost 2 bases and J lost 0, with 10 bases in between. CDR3 loop: CASSYVGGTNYGYTF. The CDR3 bases are TGTGCCAGCAGTTACGTGGGGGGGACTAACTATGGCTACACCTTC.

The rearrangement uses TRBV27 and TRBJ2-7; D perhaps matches TRBD1 (6 bases). Germline V gives CDR1 MNHEY, CDR2 SMNVEV (reference sequence). V was shortened by 3 bases and J by 6 bases, with 21 bases between the two germline ends. The CDR3 has 16 amino acids. The CDR3 nucleotides read TGTGCCAGCAGTTTGATATGGCGTGTGGACAGTGGCGAGCAGTACTTC. Protein: CASSLIWRVDSGEQYF.